This T cell receptor (beta chain) was documented in a study of control samples from healthy donors and cancer patients. This CDR3 contains 15 residues. Germline CDR1 and CDR2: SNHLY and FYNNEI. V gave up 6 bases and J gave up 2 bases, with 14 bases separating them. Method: immunoSEQ multiplex PCR; TCRdb's copy keeps in-frame clones and lacks some. The table records about 180,000 clones, 85% to 90% of them present only once. This clone was counted a single time. The sample taken for sequencing was blood. The rearrangement uses TRBV2 and TRBJ1-3; no firm D call. This receptor was obtained from a woman aged 45-60 years in good health. CDR3 DNA: TGTGCCAGCAGCCCGGTGGGGTCGGCTGGAAACACCATATATTTT. This sequence encodes CASSPVGSAGNTIYF.